Listed below are T cell receptor beta chains from one sample, sequenced in a study of T-cell memory formation after mild COVID-19. TCRdb reprocessed the 5' RACE reads with MiXCR, giving one entry per CDR3 protein. In the table there are hundreds of thousands of distinct CDR3 sequences, about 20% of which are singletons. Input material: PBMCs or a T cell subset sorted from them (not recorded which). The receptors were gathered from an adult woman who had mild COVID-19 (a few samples of this study predate the infection). Cell type and time point are not known. The CDR3 runs from the conserved cysteine through the conserved F or W. The D gene is left open where the match is weak. Size values are once, few and many counts, or a class for expanded clones, and some rows have none.

>TRBJ2-7|TRBV30|.|.
CASEARPYEQYF
TGTGCCTCGGAAGCGAGGCCCTACGAGCAGTACTTC
>TRBJ1-2|TRBV7-9|few|TRBD1
CASSSNRGLSYGYTF
TGTGCCAGCAGCTCTAACAGGGGCCTCTCCTATGGCTACACCTTC
>TRBJ1-2|TRBV6-4|.|.
CARPRGGTSYGYTF
TGTGCCAGACCTCGAGGAGGAACCTCCTATGGCTACACCTTC
>TRBJ2-1|TRBV30|few|.
CAWQPRGSYNEQFF
TGTGCCTGGCAACCCAGGGGATCCTACAATGAGCAGTTCTTC
>TRBJ2-3|TRBV20-1|few|.
CSAREAPVSTDTQYF
TGCAGTGCTAGAGAGGCGCCCGTAAGCACAGATACGCAGTATTTT
>TRBJ1-1|TRBV5-1|few|.
CASSLEAGQTEAFF
TGCGCCAGCAGCTTAGAAGCAGGACAAACTGAAGCTTTCTTT
>TRBJ2-3|TRBV20-1|few|.
CSATGVGRDTQYF
TGCAGTGCTACGGGGGTTGGGCGGGATACGCAGTATTTT
>TRBJ2-3|TRBV4-3|.|TRBD2
CASSQVTSGGPIGTQYF
TGCGCCAGCAGCCAAGTTACTAGCGGGGGTCCAATCGGGACGCAGTATTTT
>TRBJ1-2|TRBV30|.|.
CTDDGYTF
TGCACAGACGATGGCTACACCTTC
>TRBJ1-4|TRBV3-1|.|.
CASSQDPGEGEKLFF
TGTGCCAGCAGCCAAGATCCCGGGGAGGGAGAAAAACTGTTTTTT
>TRBJ2-3|TRBV5-5|few|.
CASSFTPDTDTQYF
TGTGCCAGCAGCTTCACACCCGACACAGATACGCAGTATTTT
>TRBJ2-5|TRBV12-3/TRBV12-4|.|.
CASSFGTILQETQYF
TGTGCCAGCAGTTTTGGGACGATCCTCCAAGAGACCCAGTACTTC
>TRBJ1-2|TRBV24-1|many|.
CATSDPSMDNNGYTF
TGTGCCACCAGTGACCCCTCAATGGACAATAATGGCTACACCTTC
>TRBJ2-7|TRBV4-1|.|.
CASSPGGQGVNEQYF
TGCGCCAGCAGCCCCGGGGGGCAGGGGGTCAACGAGCAGTACTTC
>TRBJ1-6|TRBV20-1|.|.
CSAREGSPNSGSPLHF
TGCAGTGCTAGAGAGGGCAGCCCAAACTCGGGCTCACCCCTCCACTTT
>TRBJ2-7|TRBV4-3|.|.
CASSQEIGGGEQYF
TGCGCCAGCAGCCAAGAGATCGGGGGAGGTGAGCAGTACTTC
>TRBJ2-1|TRBV6-5|few|TRBD2
CASSLASGRADEQFF
TGTGCCAGCAGTCTCGCTAGCGGGAGGGCCGATGAGCAGTTCTTC
>TRBJ2-1|TRBV5-1|few|.
CASSFQVSEQFF
TGCGCCAGCAGCTTTCAGGTCAGCGAGCAGTTCTTC
>TRBJ2-1|TRBV4-1|few|TRBD2
CASSQPPQLAGGLSEQFF
TGCGCCAGCAGCCAGCCCCCTCAACTAGCGGGGGGATTGAGTGAGCAGTTCTTC
>TRBJ1-1|TRBV29-1|few|TRBD1
CSVEAQGAWYAFF
TGCAGCGTTGAGGCGCAGGGGGCATGGTATGCTTTCTTT
>TRBJ1-3|TRBV12-3/TRBV12-4|few|.
CASSLYPEAGNTIYF
TGTGCCAGCAGTTTATATCCAGAGGCTGGAAACACCATATATTTT
>TRBJ2-2|TRBV5-1|.|.
CASSPVTKTGELFF
TGCGCCAGCAGCCCGGTGACCAAGACCGGGGAGCTGTTTTTT
>TRBJ2-2|TRBV29-1|.|.
CSVEGPDGANTGELFF
TGCAGCGTTGAGGGCCCCGACGGGGCGAACACCGGGGAGCTGTTTTTT
>TRBJ2-3|TRBV5-6|.|TRBD1
CASSPVGQGTDTQYF
TGTGCCAGCAGCCCAGTGGGACAGGGCACAGATACGCAGTATTTT
>TRBJ2-1|TRBV28|.|.
CASSSTGPYNEQFF
TGTGCCAGCAGTTCAACAGGCCCCTACAATGAGCAGTTCTTC
>TRBJ2-3|TRBV3-1|many|TRBD2
CASSQDLTPAGGADTQYF
TGTGCCAGCAGCCAAGATTTGACACCGGCGGGAGGCGCAGATACGCAGTATTTT
>TRBJ1-4|TRBV12-3/TRBV12-4|.|.
CASTEAVGGRGEKLFF
TGTGCCAGCACCGAGGCGGTGGGGGGGCGAGGTGAAAAACTGTTTTTT
>TRBJ1-1|TRBV3-1|.|.
CASSQDRPLEAFF
TGTGCCAGCAGCCAAGATCGGCCCTTGGAAGCTTTCTTT
>TRBJ2-3|TRBV30|few|.
CAWSVETGRVDTQYF
TGTGCCTGGAGTGTAGAAACAGGGAGAGTAGATACGCAGTATTTT
>TRBJ1-1|TRBV29-1|few|TRBD1
CSVGSSPGGRTEAFF
TGCAGCGTTGGGTCCAGCCCAGGGGGCCGTACTGAAGCTTTCTTT
>TRBJ2-3|TRBV24-1|few|.
CATSDIGGPDTQYF
TGTGCCACCAGTGATATCGGGGGACCAGATACGCAGTATTTT
>TRBJ1-4|TRBV12-3/TRBV12-4|few|TRBD1
CASSPGTGINEKLFF
TGTGCCAGCAGTCCGGGGACAGGGATTAATGAAAAACTGTTTTTT
>TRBJ2-3|TRBV3-1|.|TRBD2
CASSQPGLAGGTQYF
TGTGCCAGCAGCCAGCCGGGACTAGCGGGAGGCACGCAGTATTTT